Here is one T cell receptor (beta chain) with its context. Its cognate antigen is unknown. Patients showing uncontrolled infection, other autoimmune disease, pregnancy or lactation were ineligible. Diagnosing involved the use of clinical symptoms, serum thyroxine and TRAb, thyroid ultrasound and orbital computed tomography. Blood sampling occurred at first hyperthyroidism diagnosis, ahead of any ophthalmopathy symptoms. What was amplified from RNA transcripts were TCR beta CDR3 regions. RT-PCR in the first round (using the HTBI primer set) targeted the TCR CDR3. TCRdb called the multiplex PCR reads again in MiXCR, with one record for every CDR3 protein. The table has 250,000 to 300,000 distinct CDR3 sequences, approximately 12% seen once. The data derive from a study of T cells in Graves' hyperthyroidism and ophthalmopathy. Findings and caveats of the study: Expanded thyroid clonotypes (above 0.001) were mostly also found in blood.

The CDR3 extends over 17 amino acids. V shed 3 bases and J shed 0 bases, with 15 bases lying between them. Germline CDR1 reads SGHNT; CDR2 reads YYREEE (reference sequence). Sequencing was done on a sample of blood. This chain joins TRBV5-4 and TRBJ1-4; D is unclear. The origin of this receptor is a woman younger than 45 with Graves' hyperthyroidism that later progressed to Graves' ophthalmopathy. The CDR3, as DNA: TGTGCCAGCAGCTCCCCCTCGGAGGGATCAACTAATGAAAAACTGTTTTTT. Translated: CASSSPSEGSTNEKLFF.